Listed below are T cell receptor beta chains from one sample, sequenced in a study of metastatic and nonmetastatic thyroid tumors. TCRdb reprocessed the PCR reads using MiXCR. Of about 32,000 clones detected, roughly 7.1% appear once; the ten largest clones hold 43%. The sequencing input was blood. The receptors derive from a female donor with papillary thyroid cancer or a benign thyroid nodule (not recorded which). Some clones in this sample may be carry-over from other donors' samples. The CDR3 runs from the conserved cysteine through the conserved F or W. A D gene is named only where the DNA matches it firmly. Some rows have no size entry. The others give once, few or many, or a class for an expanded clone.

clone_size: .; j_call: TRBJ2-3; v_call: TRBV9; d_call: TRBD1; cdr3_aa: CASSVATPTGGSTDTQYF; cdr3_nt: TGTGCCAGCAGCGTAGCTACACCCACAGGGGGAAGCACAGATACGCAGTATTTT
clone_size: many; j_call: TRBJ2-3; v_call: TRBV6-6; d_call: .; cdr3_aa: CASSYGQHTDTQYF; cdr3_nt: TGTGCCAGCAGTTACGGTCAGCACACAGATACGCAGTATTTT
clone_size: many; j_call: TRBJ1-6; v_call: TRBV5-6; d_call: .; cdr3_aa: CASSPDGGRPNSPLHF; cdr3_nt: TGTGCCAGCAGCCCGGATGGGGGACGCCCAAATTCACCCCTCCACTTT
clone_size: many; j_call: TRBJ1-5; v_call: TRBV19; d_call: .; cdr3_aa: CASSPSGGGNQPQHF; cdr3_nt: TGTGCCAGTAGCCCCAGTGGCGGCGGCAATCAGCCCCAGCATTTT
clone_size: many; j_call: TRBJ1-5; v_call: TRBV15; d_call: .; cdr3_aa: CATSSDSANQPQHF; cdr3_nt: TGTGCCACCAGCAGCGACAGCGCTAATCAGCCCCAGCATTTT
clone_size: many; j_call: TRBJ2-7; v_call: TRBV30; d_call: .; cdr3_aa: CAWSVVGTYEQYF; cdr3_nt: TGTGCCTGGAGTGTTGTCGGAACCTACGAGCAGTACTTC
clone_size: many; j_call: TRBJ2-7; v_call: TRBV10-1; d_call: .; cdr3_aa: CASSDGTGNSYEQYF; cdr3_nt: TGCGCCAGCAGTGATGGGACTGGGAACTCCTACGAGCAGTACTTC
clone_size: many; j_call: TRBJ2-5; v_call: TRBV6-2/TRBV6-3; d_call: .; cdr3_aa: CASREMGETQYF; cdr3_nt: TGTGCCAGCAGGGAAATGGGGGAGACCCAGTACTTC
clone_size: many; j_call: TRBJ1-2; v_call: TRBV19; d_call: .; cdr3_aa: CASRHAYGLLEVYGYTF; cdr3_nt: TGTGCCAGTCGCCACGCCTACGGGCTCCTGGAGGTCTATGGCTACACCTTC
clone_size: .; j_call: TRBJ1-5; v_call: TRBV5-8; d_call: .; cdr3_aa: CASNGHGNSNQPQHF; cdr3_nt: TGTGCCAGCAACGGACATGGGAATAGCAATCAGCCCCAGCATTTT
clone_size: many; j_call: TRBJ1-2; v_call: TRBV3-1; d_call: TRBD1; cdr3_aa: CASSQTGNYGYTF; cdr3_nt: TGTGCCAGCAGCCAGACAGGGAACTATGGCTACACCTTC
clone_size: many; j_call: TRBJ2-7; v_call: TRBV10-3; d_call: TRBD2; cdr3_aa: CAISESSSGSYEQYF; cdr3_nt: TGTGCCATCAGTGAGTCGTCTAGCGGGAGCTACGAGCAGTACTTC
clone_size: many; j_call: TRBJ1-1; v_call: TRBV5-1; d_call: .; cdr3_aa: CASSFNRETEAFF; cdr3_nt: TGCGCCAGCAGCTTTAACAGGGAAACTGAAGCTTTCTTT
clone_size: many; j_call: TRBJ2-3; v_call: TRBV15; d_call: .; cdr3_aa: CATSRDGGSTDTQYF; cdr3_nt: TGTGCCACCAGCAGAGATGGGGGTAGCACAGATACGCAGTATTTT
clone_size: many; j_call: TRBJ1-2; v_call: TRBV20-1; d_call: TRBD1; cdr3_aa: CSAKQGGNYGYTF; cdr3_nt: TGCAGTGCCAAACAGGGGGGAAACTATGGCTACACCTTC
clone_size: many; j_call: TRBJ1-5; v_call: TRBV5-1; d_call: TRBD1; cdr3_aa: CASSLEVTGGNQPQHF; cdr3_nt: TGCGCCAGCAGCTTGGAAGTGACAGGGGGCAATCAGCCCCAGCATTTT
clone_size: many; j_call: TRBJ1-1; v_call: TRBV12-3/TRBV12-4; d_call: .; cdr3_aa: CASSSSRGKNTEAFF; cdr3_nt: TGTGCCAGCAGCTCAAGCAGGGGCAAGAACACTGAAGCTTTCTTT
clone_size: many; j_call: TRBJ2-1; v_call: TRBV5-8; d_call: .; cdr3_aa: CASSLGGGSYNEQFF; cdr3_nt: TGTGCCAGCAGCTTGGGGGGAGGCTCCTACAATGAGCAGTTCTTC
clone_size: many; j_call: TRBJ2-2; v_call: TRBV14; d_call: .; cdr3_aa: CASSQGLTGELFF; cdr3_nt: TGTGCCAGCAGCCAAGGGCTCACCGGGGAGCTGTTTTTT
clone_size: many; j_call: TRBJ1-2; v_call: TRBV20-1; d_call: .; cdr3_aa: CSARAVTEGYTF; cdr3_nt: TGCAGTGCTAGAGCGGTAACGGAGGGCTACACCTTC
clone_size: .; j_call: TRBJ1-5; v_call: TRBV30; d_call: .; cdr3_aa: CAWSSDGHRNQPQHF; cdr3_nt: TGTGCCTGGAGTTCTGATGGCCACCGGAATCAGCCCCAGCATTTT
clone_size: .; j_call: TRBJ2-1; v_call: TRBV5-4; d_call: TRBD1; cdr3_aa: CASSFPGQGDNEQFF; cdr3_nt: TGTGCCAGCAGCTTCCCGGGACAGGGGGACAATGAGCAGTTCTTC
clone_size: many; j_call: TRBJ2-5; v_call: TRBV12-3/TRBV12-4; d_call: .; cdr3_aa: CASSLLETQYF; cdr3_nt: TGTGCCAGCAGTTTATTGGAGACCCAGTACTTC
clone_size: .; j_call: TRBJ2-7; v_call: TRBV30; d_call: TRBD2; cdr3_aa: CAWSGSGGMEQYF; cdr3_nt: TGTGCCTGGAGTGGGTCGGGAGGTATGGAGCAGTACTTC
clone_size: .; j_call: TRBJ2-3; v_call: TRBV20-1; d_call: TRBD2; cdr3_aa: CSAAREAWGLDTQYF; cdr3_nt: TGCAGTGCGGCTCGGGAGGCGTGGGGCCTGGATACGCAGTATTTT
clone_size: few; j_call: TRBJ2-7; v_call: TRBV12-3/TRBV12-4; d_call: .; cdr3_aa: CASSLEGDYEQYF; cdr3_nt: TGTGCCAGCAGTTTAGAGGGAGACTACGAGCAGTACTTC
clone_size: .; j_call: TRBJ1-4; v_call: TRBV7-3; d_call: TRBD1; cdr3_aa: CASSYMTGTREKLFF; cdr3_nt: TGTGCCAGCAGCTATATGACAGGGACAAGAGAAAAACTGTTTTTT
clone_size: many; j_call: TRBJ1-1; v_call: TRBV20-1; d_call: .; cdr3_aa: CSARDAGQMNTEAFF; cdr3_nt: TGCAGTGCTAGAGATGCGGGGCAGATGAACACTGAAGCTTTCTTT
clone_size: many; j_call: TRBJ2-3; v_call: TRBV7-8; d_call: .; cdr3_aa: CASSKDGAYTDTQYF; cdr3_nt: TGTGCCAGCAGTAAGGACGGAGCCTACACAGATACGCAGTATTTT
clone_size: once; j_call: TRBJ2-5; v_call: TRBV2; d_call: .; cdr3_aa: CASSMEGETQYF; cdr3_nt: TGTGCCAGCAGCATGGAAGGGGAGACCCAGTACTTC
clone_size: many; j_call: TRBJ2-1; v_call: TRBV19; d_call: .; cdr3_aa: CASSVGSYNEQFF; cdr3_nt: TGTGCCAGTAGTGTGGGCTCCTACAATGAGCAGTTCTTC
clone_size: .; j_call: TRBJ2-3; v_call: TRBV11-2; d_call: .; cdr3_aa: CASSLNRVDTQYF; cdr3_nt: TGTGCCAGCAGCTTAAACAGGGTAGATACGCAGTATTTT
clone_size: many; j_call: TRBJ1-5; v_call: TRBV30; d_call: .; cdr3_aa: CAWSPGTNQPQHF; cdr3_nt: TGTGCCTGGTCTCCCGGGACTAATCAGCCCCAGCATTTT
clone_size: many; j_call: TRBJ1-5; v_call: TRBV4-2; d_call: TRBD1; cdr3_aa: CASSQDRRSGGKVNQPQHF; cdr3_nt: TGTGCCAGCAGCCAAGATCGTCGGTCAGGGGGCAAGGTCAATCAGCCCCAGCATTTT
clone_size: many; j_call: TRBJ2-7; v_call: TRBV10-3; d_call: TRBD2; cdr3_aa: CAIRGLAGASEQYF; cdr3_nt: TGTGCCATCAGGGGACTAGCGGGAGCTAGCGAGCAGTACTTC
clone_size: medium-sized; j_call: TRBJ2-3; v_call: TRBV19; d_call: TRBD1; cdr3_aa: CASSAWGTGSDTQYF; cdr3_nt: TGTGCCAGTAGTGCCTGGGGGACAGGGTCGGATACGCAGTATTTT
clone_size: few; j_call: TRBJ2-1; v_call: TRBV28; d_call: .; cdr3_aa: CASSLSIFNEQFF; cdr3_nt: TGTGCCAGCAGTTTATCCATTTTCAATGAGCAGTTCTTC
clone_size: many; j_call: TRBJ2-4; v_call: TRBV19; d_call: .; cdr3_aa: CASSMGPGREEEGIQYF; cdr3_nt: TGTGCCAGTAGTATGGGACCTGGAAGGGAAGAGGAGGGCATTCAGTACTTC
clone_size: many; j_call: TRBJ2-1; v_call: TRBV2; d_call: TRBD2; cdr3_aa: CASSDGTSGYNEQFF; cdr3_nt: TGTGCCAGCAGTGACGGGACTAGCGGATACAATGAGCAGTTCTTC
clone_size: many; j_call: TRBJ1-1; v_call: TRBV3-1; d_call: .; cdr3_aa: CASRSSGVTREAFF; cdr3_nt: TGTGCCAGCAGAAGTTCCGGAGTGACACGTGAAGCTTTCTTT